This entry lists 7 T cell receptor beta chains sequenced from one sample in a study of response to subunit inactivated influenza vaccine. Each CDR3 protein gets one entry after TCRdb re-called the RT-PCR reads with MiXCR. The profile shows roughly 500,000 distinct CDR3 sequences, over 25% of them singletons. The sequencing here drew on CD4+ T cells sorted from PBMCs, taken more than 4 days after vaccination. These receptors originate from a man aged 50 or older who received an inactivated influenza vaccine.

This clonotype was observed a few times. The rearrangement joins TRBV5-1 to TRBJ2-3; D possibly uses TRBD1 or TRBD2 (5 bases each). V was shortened by 0 bases and J by 8 bases, with 7 bases between the two germline ends. Germline V CDR1 and CDR2: SGHRS, YFSETQ. The CDR3 has 12 residues. The CDR3 region is CASSLEGSTQYF. The DNA of the CDR3 is TGCGCCAGCAGCTTGGAGGGGAGTACGCAGTATTTT.

This clonotype has a handful of counts. The chain uses TRBV6-5 and TRBJ2-7; tentative D call: TRBD2 (7 bases). CDR3 length: 15 residues. The ends were cut back, 0 bases at V and 4 bases at J, with 13 bases in the middle. Germline CDR1 reads MNHEY; CDR2 reads SVGAGI. CDR3 in DNA: TGTGCCAGCAGTTACTCTGCGGGGGCCTTTTACGAGCAGTACTTC. As protein: CASSYSAGAFYEQYF.

The rearrangement links TRBV20-1 to TRBJ2-3; D not certain. The CDR3 loop spans 14 amino acids. Germline assignment: CDR1 DFQATT and CDR2 SNEGSKA (reference sequence). Between the trimmed V and J ends, which lost 0 bases and 5 bases, there was a span of 12 bases. The CDR3 DNA is TGCAGTGCTAGAGATGCGAGGTATCAAGATACGCAGTATTTT. Its translation: CSARDARYQDTQYF.

This sequence joins TRBV5-1 and TRBJ2-1; D possibly corresponds to TRBD2 (6 bases). Germline CDR1 is SGHRS and CDR2 is YFSETQ. The CDR3 loop spans 14 amino acids. Trimming removed 0 bases at V and 6 bases at J, with 10 bases between. This CDR3 reads CASSLVAAANEQFF. DNA of the CDR3: TGCGCCAGCAGCTTGGTAGCGGCAGCCAATGAGCAGTTCTTC.

V gene TRBV20-1 combines with J gene TRBJ2-7, with 9 positions matching TRBD2. Germline trimming cut 4 bases from V and 4 bases from J; bases unmatched to any gene: 8. CDR3 length: 14 residues. In germline, CDR1 is DFQATT, CDR2 SNEGSKA (reference sequence). The CDR3 loop reads CSATRLAVGYEQYF. CDR3 DNA: TGCAGTGCTACCCGACTAGCGGTGGGGTACGAGCAGTACTTC.

This clonotype was counted at least ten times. The chain carries TRBV28 and TRBJ2-7, with D possibly being TRBD2 (6 bases). CDR3 length: 14 amino acids. Per the germline V gene, CDR1 is MDHEN and CDR2 is SYDVKM. The V gene lost 2 bases and the J gene lost 3 bases, with 11 bases spanning the gap. The CDR3 reads CASSLGGRGYEQYF. Written as DNA, the CDR3 is TGTGCCAGCAGTTTAGGAGGGAGAGGCTACGAGCAGTACTTC.

The V call is TRBV6-1, the J call TRBJ1-2; D remains unclear. The CDR3 is made up of 15 amino acids. V dropped 1 base and J dropped 5 bases, with 14 bases sitting between them. Germline values: CDR1 MNHNS, CDR2 SASEGT. CDR3 sequence: CASSEVGKPAYGYTF. CDR3 DNA sequence: TGTGCCAGCAGTGAAGTTGGGAAACCGGCGTATGGCTACACCTTC.